Listed here are 5 T cell receptor beta chains from one sample, sequenced in a study of blood T cell repertoires in COVID-19. TCRdb keeps only in-frame clones here, not all; method: immunoSEQ multiplex PCR. Of around 220,000 clones in the sample, roughly 84% were seen once. The source material was PBMCs or T cells enriched from blood (not recorded which). The receptors shown here come from a woman between 40 and 55 years old who had recovered from COVID-19.

The chain recombines TRBV9 with TRBJ1-1; TRBD1 aligns across 7 bases. Per the germline V gene, CDR1 is SGDLS and CDR2 is YYNGEE. J lost 5 bases, V lost 3 bases, and 4 bases had no gene match. The CDR3 sequence is 13 residues long. This CDR3 is CASSATGETEAFF. Written as DNA, the CDR3 is TGTGCCAGCAGCGCCACAGGGGAAACTGAAGCTTTCTTT.

This clone came up once. The gene calls are TRBV5-1 and TRBJ1-6, with unresolved D. V lost 0 bases to trimming and J lost 3 bases, with 10 bases between them. Germline loops: CDR1 SGHRS, CDR2 YFSETQ. This CDR3 spans 16 amino acids. CDR3 DNA sequence: TGCGCCAGCAGCTTGGTTGGCGGCAACTATAATTCACCCCTCCACTTT. Translating gives CASSLVGGNYNSPLHF. Full variable domain (rest looked up from reference TRBV5-1 and TRBJ1-6): KAGVTQTPRYLIKTRGQQVTLSCSPISGHRSVSWYQQTPGQGLQFLFEYFSETQRNKGNFPGRFSGRQFSNSRSEMNVSTLELGDSALYLCASSLVGGNYNSPLHFGNGTRLTVT.

V gene TRBV11-2 combines with J gene TRBJ1-1; TRBD1 matches 10 bases. V trimming: 1 base; J trimming: 6 bases; junction bases outside the gene matches: 8. Germline V gives CDR1 SGHAT, CDR2 FQNNGV. CDR3 length: 16 residues. The CDR3, as DNA: TGTGCCAGCAGCTTAGCGGTACCGACAGGGGGCTCTGAAGCTTTCTTT. Translation gives CASSLAVPTGGSEAFF.

The chain has TRBV3-1 (or the pseudogene TRBV3-2) and TRBJ2-1; D unresolved. CDR1 is LGHDT and CDR2 is YNNKEL in the germline V gene (reference sequence). V lost 4 bases and J 5 bases, leaving 6 bases between the germline ends. The CDR3 is 12 amino acids. CDR3 loop: CASSLADNEQFF. CDR3 bases: TGTGCCAGCAGCCTGGCGGACAATGAGCAGTTCTTC.

J is TRBJ1-5 and V is TRBV30; D ambiguous. The CDR3 sequence is 13 residues long. Trimming left V 4 bases short and J 0 bases short, with 7 bases between. Per germline, CDR1 GTSNPN and CDR2 SVGIG (reference sequence). CDR3 DNA sequence: TGTGCCTGGAAGGGAGGTAGCAATCAGCCCCAGCATTTT. It translates to CAWKGGSNQPQHF.